The clone carrying this T cell receptor beta chain turned up a few times. This CDR3 has 14 amino acids. V was pared by 2 bases and J by 1 base, with 7 bases between. Libraries were prepared by immunoSEQ multiplex PCR; TCRdb keeps only in-frame clonotypes and omits some of them. The data contain approximately 300,000 clones, around 90% of them singletons. The data were taken from a study of blood T cell repertoires in COVID-19. The receptor was isolated from a woman younger than 30 with acute COVID-19. What was sequenced was PBMCs or T cells enriched from blood (not recorded which). This chain joins TRBV5-3 and TRBJ1-5; D remains unclear. TRBV5-3 is an ORF, with its function uncertain. The DNA for the CDR3 is TGTGCCAGAAGCTTCGCGGAGAGCAATCAGCCCCAGCATTTT. It translates to CARSFAESNQPQHF.